Described below is a single T cell receptor (beta chain) sequence and its context. The sample originates from a study of blood T cells in healthy people across ages. Together with a sample-barcoded 5' primer, a J-beta primer mix was included in a second PCR lasting about 6 to 11 cycles. Every cDNA was tagged by a template-switch adaptor with 12 random nucleotides. TCRdb recomputed calls from the 5' RACE reads with MiXCR, one row per CDR3 protein. The top ten hold around 9.6% of the sample, which has about 930,000 distinct CDR3 sequences, approximately 32% seen once. This sample was shared with a second study, whose subject was T cells of mothers and their children. That paper adds: Extracted RNA, in its entirety, went into cDNA synthesis at 1.5 ug per 15 ul.

The sequenced sample was blood. The source is a woman between 40 and 55 years old in good health.

The CDR3 nucleotides read TGCAGCGTAGAGACAGTTCGGGGCTACACCTTC. It is translated as CSVETVRGYTF. V usage is TRBV29-1 and J usage is TRBJ1-2; weak D call: TRBD1 (5 bases). The length of the CDR3 is 11 residues. Trimming took 6 bases from V and 8 from J, leaving 13 bases between them. Germline V gene lookup returns CDR1 SQVTM and CDR2 ANQGSEA.